Here is one T cell receptor (beta chain) with its context. What it recognizes is unknown. This record comes from a study of Ad26.COV2.S vaccination and SARS-CoV-2 variants. Study-wide context: Donor had been placed in the Ad26.COV2.S arm of the COV1001 trial.

Treatment in this sample: 19 received Ad26.COV2.S at low or high dose, single or two shots; about five received placebo; per-sample allocation not given. Following the first vaccine or placebo injection, samples were taken on day 63. Expressing Wuhan-strain SARS-CoV-2 spike, an Ad26 vector served as the vaccine. With 0 bases clipped from V and 4 bases from J, the junction kept 4 bases outside the gene matches. CDR3 length equals 14 residues. Looked up from germline, CDR1 is GTSNPN and CDR2 is SVGIG (reference sequence). General observations from the study: Researchers reported similar non-spike TCR breadth in vaccine and placebo recipients. Vaccine recipients had higher spike-specific TCR breadth than placebo recipients.

Measured with immunoSEQ multiplex PCR; TCRdb has only the in-frame clones, and not every one. This table has about 460,000 clones, 80% to 90% appearing once. The sequence was obtained from a person between 18 and 60 years old who received the Ad26.COV2.S COVID-19 vaccine or a placebo. The input for sequencing was peripheral blood, taken in a trial of Ad26.COV2.S vaccine versus placebo. The chain has TRBV30 and TRBJ1-2; 8 nucleotides align to TRBD1. The DNA of the CDR3 is TGTGCCTGGAGTGTAGCAGGGGGCAGCTATGGCTACACCTTC. The encoded protein is CAWSVAGGSYGYTF.